The sequence of this T cell receptor (beta chain) was determined in a study of blood T cell repertoires in COVID-19. The overall study: Samples taken during acute and convalescent COVID-19 were collected in the United States, Italy and Spain.

Per the authors' pipeline: For nucleated cells, counts were estimated from reference gene primer amplification. Profiling relied on immunoSEQ multiplex PCR, and the TCRdb table lists in-frame clones only, not all of them. V, J and clone size are those of that table, while D and trimming were read from the DNA. This table has 35,000 to 40,000 clones, roughly nine tenths appearing once. With 5 bases removed from V and 2 bases from J, the gap between germline ends came to 9 bases. The CDR3 contains 13 residues. Germline values: CDR1 SGHDN, CDR2 FVKESK. Sequencing was done on a sample of peripheral blood. This TCR was sampled from a man in his 70s with acute or convalescent COVID-19. The chain joins TRBV14 to TRBJ1-2; D call uncertain. As DNA, the CDR3 is TGTGCCAGCAGCTCACAGCCGAACTATGGCTACACCTTC. This sequence encodes CASSSQPNYGYTF.